This TCR beta chain was sequenced in a study of shared clonotypes between healthy human individuals. Looking at the study overall: Sampling drew on donors who were two women and a few men aged 18 to 49. Study-level findings and limits: The low donor count limited represented genetic and exposure-history diversity.

For every subset, genomic DNA was evenly distributed across several immunoSEQ plates. Here immunoSEQ multiplex PCR was the method, and the copy in TCRdb shows in-frame clones only, minus some. The table has about 2 million clones, 95% seen once. Trimming removed 2 bases at V and 2 bases at J, with 9 bases between. The germline gives CDR1 MNHEY, CDR2 SVGAGI. The CDR3 extends over 15 amino acids. All participating donors were Caucasian adults from Nashville, Tennessee. In regard to this clone: The antigen is not known.

This clonotype was obtained from a man between 18 and 29 years old in good health. The rearrangement uses TRBV6-5 and TRBJ2-2; no definite D call. The sample was naive CD4+ T cells sorted from blood. Subset described: CD45RA+ positively selected. CDR3 region: CASSYEVRNTGELFF. As DNA, the CDR3 is TGTGCCAGCAGTTACGAAGTCAGAAACACCGGGGAGCTGTTTTTT.